This TCR beta chain was profiled in a study of technical replicates of blood from a handful of donors. Profiling relied on immunoSEQ multiplex PCR, and the TCRdb table lists in-frame clones only, not all of them. The sample holds 74,000 or so clones; 80% to 95% are singletons and the top ten take about 0.38%. This CDR3 has 11 amino acids. Germline V lookup: CDR1 SGHNT, CDR2 YYREEE (reference sequence). The germline V and J ends were trimmed by 4 bases and 5 bases, with 7 bases remaining between them. This receptor was taken from a human donor in good health. What was sequenced was T cells isolated from PBMCs. The V and J genes are TRBV5-4 and TRBJ2-7, with a weak D call TRBD1 (5 bases). CDR3 amino acids: CASSAGNEQYF. CDR3 DNA: TGTGCCAGCAGCGCAGGGAACGAGCAGTACTTC.